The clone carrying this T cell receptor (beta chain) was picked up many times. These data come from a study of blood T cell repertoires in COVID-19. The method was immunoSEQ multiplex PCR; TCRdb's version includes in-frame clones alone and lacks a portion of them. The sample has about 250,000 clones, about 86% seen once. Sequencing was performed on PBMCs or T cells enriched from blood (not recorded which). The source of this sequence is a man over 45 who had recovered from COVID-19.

This chain's CDR3 is CASSLAQGGDIQYF. The CDR3 DNA sequence: TGTGCCAGCAGCTTGGCTCAGGGGGGAGACATTCAGTACTTC. The chain couples TRBV7-8 to TRBJ2-4, with a weak D call TRBD1 (7 bases). This CDR3 has 14 residues. Germline CDR1 and CDR2: SGHVS and FQNEAQ. V dropped 3 bases and J dropped 8 bases, with 14 bases sitting between them.